Sequencing of this T cell receptor beta chain was carried out in a study of radiation and T cells in renal cell carcinoma (dated by TCRdb to 2020 to 2021). Notes on the research overall: Samples were obtained from a clinical trial, in which 15 Gy stereotactic body radiation therapy was delivered to primary renal cell carcinomas and nephrectomy was performed 4 weeks later. In total, approximately 53 samples underwent TCR beta sequencing: around 25 tumors plus 27 peripheral blood samples. A total of 4 million to 5 million unique CDR3 nucleotide sequences, encoding around 2.7 million unique CDR3 amino acid sequences, were found across all 50 or so samples.

In regard to this clone: Its antigen remains undetermined. The junction departs from germline at one end; a sequencing error may be responsible.

Measured from the cysteine to the phenylalanine, the CDR3 is 13 residues long. Only the CDR3 part of the read is kept: 39 bases, read in frame from the first base. As encoded in the germline V gene, CDR1 is MGHRA while CDR2 is YSYEKL. The sample's time point, from its label and the paper: baseline pretreatment blood. Per the publication, the treatment or condition label means: 15 Gy SBRT to primary tumor, nephrectomy 4 weeks later. Serial peripheral blood from radiation-treated patients was sampled at baseline, 2 weeks and 4 weeks after SBRT to track tumor-enriched clonotypes. Renal cell carcinoma with clear cell pathology was present in all patients. The QIAamp DNA Blood Mini Kit (Qiagen) was used to prepare genomic DNA for TCR sequencing. The analyses included only samples that passed all quality control checks. General findings and caveats noted by the study authors: Changes in the blood repertoire were not tracked past 4 weeks after treatment. In blood, the top tumor clonotypes increased between baseline and 2 weeks post-radiation and then shrank by 4 weeks, which suggests that tumor-resident clones expanded only transiently. Because pretreatment tumor biopsies were not available, the study could not determine whether clonotypes were already present within the tumor at baseline. Effects of radiation dose or scheduling on the TCR repertoire could not be addressed with the single-armed trial design.

Following the manufacturer's recommendations, the immunoSEQ kit was used to generate TCR beta libraries from genomic DNA. To prepare libraries, a first multiplex PCR with proprietary primers was run, followed by a second PCR that added unique barcodes, and a bead cleanup was done after each round. Each sample batch included a kit-provided positive control reaction and a negative control reaction. The final libraries underwent checking on an Agilent 4200 TapeStation D1000 ScreenTape, volumetric pooling, and quantification by qPCR. Sequencing ran on an Illumina NextSeq500 with a MidOutput 150-cycle cartridge, using 156 Read1 and 15 Index1 cycles with kit custom primers. The pooled library was loaded at 0.95 to 1 pM with around 20% PhiX control spiked in. From the authors' description of their analysis: Vendor-processed data were analyzed in R, with a clonotype defined as all T cells sharing the same CDR3 nucleotide sequence. For clone abundance analyses, frequencies were normalized to the 10,000 most abundant clones in each sample. Public T cell clones, which averaged fewer than five per sample, were removed prior to analysis. An abundance difference of at least 32-fold between compartments was the criterion for calling clonotypes tumor-enriched or baseline blood-enriched. A beta-binomial differential abundance model was applied to find clonotypes that expanded or contracted between blood time points. Similarity between tumor and blood repertoires was quantified using the Baroni-Urbani and Buser coefficient, and groups were compared with two-tailed Wilcoxon tests in R. TCRdb retrieved this table from immuneACCESS and kept in-frame rearrangements only. Not all clones are present; in checked studies, unresolved V genes account for under half, and no reason is known for the remainder. V and J calls and clone size are those listed in that table; D and trimming were worked out from the DNA. Counted in this sample were roughly 130,000 clones; 88% of them appeared once. The ten largest clones represent more than 10% of the sample.

The sample here was blood, taken from a patient whose treatment included radiotherapy and nephrectomy. The TCR sequence derives from a woman aged 50 to 60 with renal cell carcinoma. The chain links TRBV4-1 with TRBJ1-2; the central 8 bases match TRBD1. The CDR3 corresponds to CASSQENAGTGVF. The DNA sequence is as follows: TGCGCCAGCAGCCAAGAAAACGCCGGGACAGGCGTTTTC.